This T cell receptor (beta chain) was sequenced for a study of blood T cell repertoires in COVID-19. Study-wide context: COVID-19 samples, acute and convalescent, were from the United States, Italy and Spain. Sample material is recorded as cDNA or gDNA derived from T cells, B-cell-depleted T cells, or PBMCs.

Per the germline V gene, CDR1 is SGHNT and CDR2 is YYREEE (reference sequence). CDR3 size: 15 residues. Germline trimming cut 3 bases from V and 9 bases from J; bases unmatched to any gene: 9. Authors' methods: Using reference gene primer amplification, nucleated cell counts were estimated. TCRdb keeps only in-frame clones here, not all; method: immunoSEQ multiplex PCR. The V and J calls and clone size come from that table; D and trimming were worked out from the DNA. In the table there are approximately 50,000 clones, around 80% of which are singletons. The material sequenced was peripheral blood. V and J are TRBV5-4 and TRBJ2-1; 10 bases fit TRBD2. This sequence originates from a man aged 70 or older with acute or convalescent COVID-19. DNA for the CDR3: TGTGCCAGCAGCTCCAAACCGAGCGGGAGGGCTGAGCAGTTCTTC. Protein sequence: CASSSKPSGRAEQFF.